The TCR beta chain under discussion was sequenced for a study of cytomegalovirus exposure and HLA in healthy donors. This PCR relied on a set of 60 Vbeta primers and 13 Jbeta primers. The method was immunoSEQ multiplex PCR; TCRdb's version includes in-frame clones alone and lacks a portion of them. The data hold more than 80,000 clones, with 70% to 75% observed a single time. Whole-study findings and limits: A cluster of highly shared sequence variants was likely a sequencing artifact. TCR beta sequences numbering under 20,000 were associated with HLA alleles at 0.05 false discovery rate in a later analysis. A few chains linked to CMV were shown in vitro to be specific for CMV antigens. No immune exposure information besides CMV serostatus was available.

The CDR3 has 16 residues. Trimming at V came to 7 bases and at J to 0 bases, leaving 10 bases not matched to a gene. The V gene's germline CDR1 is SGHAT and CDR2 FQNNGV. Concerning this clone itself: Its specificity is unknown.

V gene TRBV11-2 combines with J gene TRBJ2-5; TRBD1 agrees at 8 bases. The TCR was taken from a man in his sixties in good health and CMV-seronegative. Specimen: PBMCs. The CDR3 reads CASIETGGAYQETQYF. The CDR3 DNA is TGTGCCAGCATAGAAACAGGGGGTGCTTACCAAGAGACCCAGTACTTC.